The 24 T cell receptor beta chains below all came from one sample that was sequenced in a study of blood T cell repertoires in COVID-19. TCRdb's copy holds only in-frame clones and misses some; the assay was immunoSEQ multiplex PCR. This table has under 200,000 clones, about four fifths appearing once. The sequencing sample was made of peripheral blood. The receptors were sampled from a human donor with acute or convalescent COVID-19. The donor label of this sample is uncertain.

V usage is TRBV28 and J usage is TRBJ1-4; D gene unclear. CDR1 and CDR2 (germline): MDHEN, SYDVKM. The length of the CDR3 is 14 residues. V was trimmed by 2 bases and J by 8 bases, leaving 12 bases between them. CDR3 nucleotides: TGTGCCAGCAGTTTACGGCCGACGGGGGAAAAACTGTTTTTT. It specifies CASSLRPTGEKLFF.

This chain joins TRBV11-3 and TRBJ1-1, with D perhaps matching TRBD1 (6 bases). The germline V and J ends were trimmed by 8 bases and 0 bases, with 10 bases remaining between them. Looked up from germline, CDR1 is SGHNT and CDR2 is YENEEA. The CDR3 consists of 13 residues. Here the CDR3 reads CASQDSMNTEAFF. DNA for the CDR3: TGTGCCAGCCAGGACAGCATGAACACTGAAGCTTTCTTT.

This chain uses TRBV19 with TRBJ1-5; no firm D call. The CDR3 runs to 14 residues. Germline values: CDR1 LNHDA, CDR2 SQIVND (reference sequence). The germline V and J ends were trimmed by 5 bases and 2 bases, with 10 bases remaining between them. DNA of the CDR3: TGTGCCAGTAGTTCGGGGAATCGCAATCAGCCCCAGCATTTT. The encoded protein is CASSSGNRNQPQHF.

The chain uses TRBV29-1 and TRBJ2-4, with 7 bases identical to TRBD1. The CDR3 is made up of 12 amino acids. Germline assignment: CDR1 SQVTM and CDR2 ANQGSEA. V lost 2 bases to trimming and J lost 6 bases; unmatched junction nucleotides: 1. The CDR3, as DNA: TGCAGCGTTGAATCAGGGGGAAACATTCAGTACTTC. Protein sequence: CSVESGGNIQYF.

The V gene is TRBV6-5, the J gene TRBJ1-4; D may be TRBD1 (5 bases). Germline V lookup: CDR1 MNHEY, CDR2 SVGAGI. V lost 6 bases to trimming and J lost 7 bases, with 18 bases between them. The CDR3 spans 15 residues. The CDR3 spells CASSPGGVGGEKLFF. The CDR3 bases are TGTGCCAGCAGCCCGGGGGGGGTTGGTGGTGAAAAACTGTTTTTT.

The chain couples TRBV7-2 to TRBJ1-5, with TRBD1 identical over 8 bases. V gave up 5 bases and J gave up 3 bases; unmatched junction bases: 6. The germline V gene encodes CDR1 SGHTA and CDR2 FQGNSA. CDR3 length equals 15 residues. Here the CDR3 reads CASSPRQGPNQPQHF. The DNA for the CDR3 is TGTGCCAGCAGCCCGAGACAGGGGCCCAATCAGCCCCAGCATTTT.

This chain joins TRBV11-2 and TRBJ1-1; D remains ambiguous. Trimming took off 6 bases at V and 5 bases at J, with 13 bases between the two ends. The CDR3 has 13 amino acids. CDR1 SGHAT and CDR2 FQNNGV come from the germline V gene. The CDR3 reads CASSIREGTEAFF. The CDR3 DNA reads TGTGCCAGCAGTATAAGGGAGGGAACTGAAGCTTTCTTT.

CDR3 loop: CASSPIAGSYNEQFF. The DNA for the CDR3 is TGTGCCAGTAGCCCCATAGCGGGATCCTACAATGAGCAGTTCTTC. The gene calls are TRBV19 and TRBJ2-1, with 8 bases identical to TRBD2. This CDR3 contains 15 residues. V gave up 6 bases and J gave up 1 base; unmatched junction bases: 5. Per germline, CDR1 LNHDA and CDR2 SQIVND (reference sequence).

CDR3: CAWSRGDSSYGNEKLFF. In nucleotides, the CDR3 is TGTGCCTGGAGTAGGGGGGACAGTTCCTATGGAAATGAAAAACTGTTTTTT. The chain is built from TRBV30 and TRBJ1-4, with TRBD1 identical over 7 bases. The CDR3 covers 17 residues. V shed 2 bases, J shed 5 bases, and the junction held 14 bases outside the gene matches. Germline V gene data show CDR1 as GTSNPN and CDR2 as SVGIG (reference sequence). The whole variable domain, filled in from reference TRBV30 and TRBJ1-4, reads SQTIHQWPATLVQPVGSPLSLECTVEGTSNPNLYWYRQAAGRGLQLLFYSVGIGQISSEVPQNLSASRPQDRQFILSSKKLLLSDSGFYLCAWSRGDSSYGNEKLFFGSGTQLSVL.

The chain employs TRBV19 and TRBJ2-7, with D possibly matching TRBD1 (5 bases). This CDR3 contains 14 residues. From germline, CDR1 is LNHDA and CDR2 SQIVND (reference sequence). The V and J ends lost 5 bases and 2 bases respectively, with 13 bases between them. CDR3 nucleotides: TGTGCCAGTAGTTCCGTCGACAGTCCCTACGAGCAGTACTTC. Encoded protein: CASSSVDSPYEQYF.

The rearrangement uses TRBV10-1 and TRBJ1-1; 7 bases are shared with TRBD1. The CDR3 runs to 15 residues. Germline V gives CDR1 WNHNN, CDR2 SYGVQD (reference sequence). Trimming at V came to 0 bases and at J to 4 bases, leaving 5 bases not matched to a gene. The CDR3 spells CASSESRAGGTEAFF. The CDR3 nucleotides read TGCGCCAGCAGTGAGTCGAGGGCAGGGGGCACTGAAGCTTTCTTT.

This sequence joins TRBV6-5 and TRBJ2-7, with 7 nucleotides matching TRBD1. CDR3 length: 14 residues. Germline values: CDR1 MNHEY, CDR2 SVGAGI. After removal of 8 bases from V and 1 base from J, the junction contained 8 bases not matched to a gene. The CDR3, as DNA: TGTGCCAGCGCAGGACAGGATAAGTCCTACGAGCAGTACTTC. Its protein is CASAGQDKSYEQYF.

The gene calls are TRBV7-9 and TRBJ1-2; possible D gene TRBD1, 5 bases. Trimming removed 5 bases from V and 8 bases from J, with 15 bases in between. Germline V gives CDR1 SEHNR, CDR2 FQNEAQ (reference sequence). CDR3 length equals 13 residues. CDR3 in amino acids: CASSLTGVEGYTF. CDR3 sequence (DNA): TGTGCCAGCAGCCTAACGGGGGTTGAGGGCTACACCTTC.

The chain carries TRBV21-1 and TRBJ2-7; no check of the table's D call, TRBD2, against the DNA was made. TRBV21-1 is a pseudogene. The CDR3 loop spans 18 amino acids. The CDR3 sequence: CASIKTKAGWPQSYEQYF. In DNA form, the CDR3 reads TGTGCCAGCATCAAAACCAAGGCCGGGTGGCCCCAGTCCTACGAGCAGTACTTC.

The CDR3, as DNA: TGTGCCAGCAGCTTGGTGGGCCACGAGGGGCAGTACTTC. Translating it yields CASSLVGHEGQYF. The gene calls are TRBV5-6 and TRBJ2-7; D might be TRBD2 (5 bases). V was cut by 0 bases and J by 9 bases, with 13 bases left in between. The CDR3 runs to 13 residues. The V gene's germline CDR1 is SGHDT and CDR2 YYEEEE.

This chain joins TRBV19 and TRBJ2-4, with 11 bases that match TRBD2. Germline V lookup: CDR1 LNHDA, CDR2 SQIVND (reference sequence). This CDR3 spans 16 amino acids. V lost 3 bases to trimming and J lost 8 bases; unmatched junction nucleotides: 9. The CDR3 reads CASSIVAGGTRDIQYF. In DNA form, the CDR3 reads TGTGCCAGTAGTATTGTAGCGGGGGGGACAAGGGACATTCAGTACTTC.

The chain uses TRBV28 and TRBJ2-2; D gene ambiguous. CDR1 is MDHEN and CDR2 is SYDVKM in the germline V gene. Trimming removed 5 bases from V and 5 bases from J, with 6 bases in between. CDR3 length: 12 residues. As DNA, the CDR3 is TGTGCCAGCAGTCGGGTGACCGGGGAGCTGTTTTTT. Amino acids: CASSRVTGELFF.

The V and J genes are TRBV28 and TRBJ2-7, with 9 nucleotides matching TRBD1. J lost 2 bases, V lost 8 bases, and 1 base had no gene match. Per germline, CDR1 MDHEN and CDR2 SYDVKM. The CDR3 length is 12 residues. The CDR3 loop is CASRTGAYEQYF. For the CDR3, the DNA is TGTGCCAGCCGGACAGGGGCCTACGAGCAGTACTTC.

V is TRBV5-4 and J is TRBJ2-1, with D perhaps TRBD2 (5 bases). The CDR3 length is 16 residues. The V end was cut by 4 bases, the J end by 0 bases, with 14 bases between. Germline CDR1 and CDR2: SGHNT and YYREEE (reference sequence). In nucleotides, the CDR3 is TGTGCCAGCAGCCTCCTCATAGGGAGCTCCTACAATGAGCAGTTCTTC. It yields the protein CASSLLIGSSYNEQFF. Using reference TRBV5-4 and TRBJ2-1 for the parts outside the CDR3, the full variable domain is ETGVTQSPTHLIKTRGQQVTLRCSSQSGHNTVSWYQQALGQGPQFIFQYYREEENGRGNFPPRFSGLQFPNYSSELNVNALELDDSALYLCASSLLIGSSYNEQFFGPGTRLTVL.

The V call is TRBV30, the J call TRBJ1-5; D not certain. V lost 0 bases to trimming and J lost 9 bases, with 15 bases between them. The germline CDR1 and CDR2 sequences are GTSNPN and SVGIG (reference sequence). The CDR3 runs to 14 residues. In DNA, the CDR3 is TGTGCCTGGAGTGTACGCGGAGATGAGCTGCCCCAGCATTTT. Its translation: CAWSVRGDELPQHF.

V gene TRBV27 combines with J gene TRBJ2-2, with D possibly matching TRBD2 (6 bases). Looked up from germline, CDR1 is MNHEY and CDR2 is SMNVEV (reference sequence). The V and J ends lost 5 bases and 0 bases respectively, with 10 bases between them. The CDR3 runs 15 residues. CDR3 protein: CASSRDFSNTGELFF. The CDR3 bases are TGTGCCAGCAGTCGGGACTTTTCGAACACCGGGGAGCTGTTTTTT.

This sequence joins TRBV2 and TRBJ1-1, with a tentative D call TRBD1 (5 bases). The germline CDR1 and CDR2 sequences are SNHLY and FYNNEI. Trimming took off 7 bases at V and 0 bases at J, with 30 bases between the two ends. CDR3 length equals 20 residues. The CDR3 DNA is TGTGCCAGCATCCTATTAGCTAGGGGCGCGGGACGGAGCCTGAACACTGAAGCTTTCTTT. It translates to CASILLARGAGRSLNTEAFF.

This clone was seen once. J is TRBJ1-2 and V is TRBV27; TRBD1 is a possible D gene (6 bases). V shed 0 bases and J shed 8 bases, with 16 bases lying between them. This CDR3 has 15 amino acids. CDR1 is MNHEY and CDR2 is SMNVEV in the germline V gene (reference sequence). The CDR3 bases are TGTGCCAGCAGTTTATCGGGGGGGGCGGTGAGAGGCTACACCTTC. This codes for CASSLSGGAVRGYTF.

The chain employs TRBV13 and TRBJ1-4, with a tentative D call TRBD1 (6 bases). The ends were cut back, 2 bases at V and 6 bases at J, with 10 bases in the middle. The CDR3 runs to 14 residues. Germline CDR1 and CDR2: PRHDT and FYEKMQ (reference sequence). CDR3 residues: CASSLQGSYEKLFF. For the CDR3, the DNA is TGTGCCAGCAGCTTACAGGGGTCCTATGAAAAACTGTTTTTT.